What follows describes a single T cell receptor beta chain. These data are taken from a study of cytomegalovirus exposure and HLA in healthy donors. The study ran its PCR with 60 Vbeta and 13 Jbeta primers. Profiling relied on immunoSEQ multiplex PCR, and the TCRdb table lists in-frame clones only, not all of them. The sample shows 110,000 or so clones, around 66% of them seen only once. The germline gives CDR1 MGHRA, CDR2 YSYEKL. CDR3 size: 12 residues. Trimming left V 4 bases short and J 5 bases short, with 8 bases between. The sample was PBMCs. This clonotype was obtained from a man between 18 and 29 years old in good health and CMV-seropositive. The V and J genes are TRBV4-1 and TRBJ1-1; D remains unclear. For the CDR3, the DNA is TGCGCCAGCAGCCCACACGGGACTGAAGCTTTCTTT. Residues: CASSPHGTEAFF.